The 10 T cell receptor beta chains presented below share a single source sample, sequenced in a study of T cell responses to AZD1222 COVID-19 vaccine. Sequencing used immunoSEQ multiplex PCR; TCRdb keeps in-frame clones, though not all of them. The table lists 100,000 to 120,000 clones, around 89% of them singletons. This specimen was peripheral blood, taken 28 days after the second AZD1222 dose. The receptors originated from an adult who received the AZD1222 COVID-19 vaccine.

The chain joins TRBV2 to TRBJ1-2; 8 bases are shared with TRBD1. Trimming removed 6 bases from V and 2 bases from J; junction bases left unmatched: 8. The CDR3 extends over 15 amino acids. Per germline, CDR1 SNHLY and CDR2 FYNNEI. The CDR3 coding sequence is TGTGCCAGCAGAAAACAGGGGGATATAAACTATGGCTACACCTTC. Protein sequence: CASRKQGDINYGYTF.

The V gene is TRBV6-1, the J gene TRBJ2-7; no definite D call. Trimming pared 1 base from V and 0 bases from J, leaving 10 bases between. Germline lookup yields CDR1 MNHNS and CDR2 SASEGT. This CDR3 spans 15 amino acids. The CDR3 loop is CASSEGSAFSYEQYF. CDR3 sequence (DNA): TGTGCCAGCAGTGAAGGATCAGCGTTCTCCTACGAGCAGTACTTC.

V is TRBV9 and J is TRBJ2-5; D gene unclear. V was shortened by 4 bases and J by 5 bases, with 9 bases between the two germline ends. There are 12 residues in the CDR3. Germline values: CDR1 SGDLS, CDR2 YYNGEE. DNA for the CDR3: TGTGCCAGCAGCATCCCTCGGGAGACCCAGTACTTC. This translates into CASSIPRETQYF.

The chain carries TRBV4-3 and TRBJ2-2; TRBD2 aligns across 11 bases. This CDR3 spans 18 amino acids. V shed 3 bases, J shed 3 bases, and the junction held 9 bases outside the gene matches. The germline V gene has CDR1 LGHNA and CDR2 YSLEER. CDR3 DNA: TGCGCCAGCAGCCAGCCATTAGCGGGGGGGCACGACACCGGGGAGCTGTTTTTT. As protein: CASSQPLAGGHDTGELFF.

The rearrangement links TRBV28 to TRBJ2-2, with D hard to call. V gave up 8 bases and J gave up 4 bases, with 8 bases separating them. The length of the CDR3 is 12 residues. Germline CDR1 and CDR2: MDHEN and SYDVKM. The CDR3 nucleotides are TGTGCCAGCGGCCAAGGCACCGGGGAGCTGTTTTTT. Protein sequence: CASGQGTGELFF.

CDR3 in DNA: TGTGCCAGCAGTACGGACAGGAGGACTGAAGCTTTCTTT. As protein: CASSTDRRTEAFF. This chain connects TRBV6-5 to TRBJ1-1; 7 bases are a match to TRBD1. CDR1 and CDR2 from the germline V gene are MNHEY and SVGAGI. This CDR3 comprises 13 residues. Trimming removed 5 bases from V and 5 bases from J; junction bases left unmatched: 5.

The chain is built from TRBV18 and TRBJ2-1; a weak D match, TRBD1 (5 bases). V shed 2 bases and J shed 10 bases, with 12 bases lying between them. This CDR3 has 13 amino acids. Germline CDR1 reads KGHSH; CDR2 reads LQKENI. The CDR3 DNA follows: TGTGCCAGCTCACCATTTGGGGCAAGGGAGCAGTTCTTC. The encoded protein is CASSPFGAREQFF. Supplemented by reference TRBV18 and TRBJ2-1, the full variable domain reads NAGVMQNPRHLVRRRGQEARLRCSPMKGHSHVYWYRQLPEEGLKFMVYLQKENIIDESGMPKERFSAEFPKEGPSILRIQQVVRGDSAAYFCASSPFGAREQFFGPGTRLTVL.

This chain links TRBV7-9 with TRBJ1-2; 7 bases are a match to TRBD1. V lost 5 bases to trimming and J lost 4 bases; unmatched junction nucleotides: 10. CDR1 and CDR2 (germline): SEHNR, FQNEAQ (reference sequence). This CDR3 contains 15 residues. The CDR3 nucleotides read TGTGCCAGCAGCCCCGGGACAGCCCAGCGCTATGGCTACACCTTC. This sequence encodes CASSPGTAQRYGYTF.

The chain uses TRBV24-1 and TRBJ2-2; 7 nucleotides align to TRBD1. Losses at the gene ends were 4 bases for V and 6 bases for J; bases not matched to a gene: 4. The CDR3 has 14 amino acids. The germline V gene encodes CDR1 KGHDR and CDR2 SFDVKD. The DNA of the CDR3 is TGTGCCACCAGTGACACCGGGACAGCCGGGGAGCTGTTTTTT. Translating gives CATSDTGTAGELFF.

This rearrangement joins TRBV12-5 to TRBJ2-2; D not resolved. CDR3 size: 16 residues. CDR1 is LGHNT, CDR2 FRNRAP, per germline. V lost 6 bases and J 0 bases, leaving 14 bases between the germline ends. CDR3: CASGLGMKANTGELFF. CDR3 nucleotides: TGTGCTAGTGGGCTAGGCATGAAAGCGAACACCGGGGAGCTGTTTTTT.